This T cell receptor beta chain is from a study of radiation and T cells in renal cell carcinoma. Overall study context: Nephrectomy followed 15 Gy stereotactic body radiation by 4 weeks.

Findings of the study overall: From baseline, blood top tumor clonotypes peaked at 2 weeks post-radiation. Without pretreatment biopsies, baseline tumor clonotype presence was undetermined.

A remark on this clone: What it binds is not known.

CDR1 is MNHEY, CDR2 SMNVEV, per germline (reference sequence). The length of the CDR3 is 15 residues. V dropped 4 bases and J dropped 5; count of bases not matched to a gene: 9. Clones were sequenced by immunoSEQ multiplex PCR, and TCRdb holds only the in-frame ones, with some missing. The repertoire has about 95,000 clones, 70% to 90% of them found once; the top ten carry 7% to 9%. The time point: baseline pretreatment blood. As for treatment: 15 Gy SBRT to primary tumor, nephrectomy 4 weeks later. Radiation-treated patients gave blood at baseline, week 2 and week 4. The material sequenced was blood, taken from a patient whose treatment included radiotherapy and nephrectomy. The gene calls are TRBV27 and TRBJ2-7; 9 bases are shared with TRBD1. The sequence came from a man between 50 and 59 years old with renal cell carcinoma. In DNA, the CDR3 is TGTGCCAGCAGTTCCCAGGGACAGGGTCACGACGAGCAGTACTTC. Translation: CASSSQGQGHDEQYF.